A selection of T cell receptor beta chains follows, all from one sample in a study of blood T cell repertoires in COVID-19. TCRdb's copy holds only in-frame clones and misses some; the assay was immunoSEQ multiplex PCR. The table has around 250,000 clones, about 87% seen once; the top ten hold approximately 4%. The specimen sequenced was PBMCs or T cells enriched from blood (not recorded which). These receptors were taken from a woman aged 25 to 39 with acute COVID-19. Each CDR3 is given with its conserved first and last residue. A D gene is named only where the DNA matches it firmly. Rows may omit the clone size; those that give it use once, few, many or a size class.

D gene,clone size,J gene,V gene,CDR3 DNA,CDR3 protein
TRBD1,NA,TRBJ1-4,TRBV6-5,TGTGCCAGCAGTTCTCAGGGGGCTTCGGCTAATGAAAAACTGTTTTTT,CASSSQGASANEKLFF
TRBD2,NA,TRBJ2-7,TRBV7-3,TGTGCCAGCAGCGCGGGGACTAGCGGGATTTACGAGCAGTACTTC,CASSAGTSGIYEQYF
TRBD1,NA,TRBJ1-1,TRBV5-1,TGCGCCAGCAGCTTGGCCTTAGACAGGGGGTTTGGGAACACTGAAGCTTTCTTT,CASSLALDRGFGNTEAFF
TRBD2,NA,TRBJ2-1,TRBV6-5,TGTGCCAGCAGTCCTAGCGGGAGTGGATTCAATGAGCAGTTCTTC,CASSPSGSGFNEQFF
NA,NA,TRBJ2-6,TRBV3-1/TRBV3-2,TGTGCCAGCAGCGACCACGGGGTGTCTGGGGCCAACGTCCTGACTTTC,CASSDHGVSGANVLTF
TRBD2,NA,TRBJ2-1,TRBV9,TGTGCCAGCAGCGGGGGACTAGCGGGCTACAATGAGCAGTTCTTC,CASSGGLAGYNEQFF
NA,few,TRBJ2-1,TRBV6-4,TGTGCCAGCAGTGAAACAGAGTACAATGAGCAGTTCTTC,CASSETEYNEQFF
NA,NA,TRBJ2-3,TRBV19,TGTGCCAGTACCGTCGGGTCTACGCAGTATTTT,CASTVGSTQYF
TRBD1,NA,TRBJ1-4,TRBV5-6,TGTGCCAGCAGCCTTTCAGACAGGGCGTCCGAAAAACTGTTTTTT,CASSLSDRASEKLFF
NA,NA,TRBJ1-4,TRBV6-2/TRBV6-3,TGTGCCAGCGGCCCGAGAGCTGAAAAACTGTTTTTT,CASGPRAEKLFF
NA,NA,TRBJ2-3,TRBV10-3,TGTGCCATCGGGATGGCAGGGCTTAGCACAGATACGCAGTATTTT,CAIGMAGLSTDTQYF
NA,NA,TRBJ1-1,TRBV2,TGTGCCAGCAGGAGCCAACCGAACACTGAAGCTTTCTTT,CASRSQPNTEAFF
NA,NA,TRBJ2-7,TRBV3-1/TRBV3-2,TGTGCCAGCAGCCAGACTTACTACGAGCAGTACTTC,CASSQTYYEQYF
TRBD1,NA,TRBJ1-2,TRBV19,TGTGCCAGTAGTCCGACAGGGATCCATGGCTACACCTTC,CASSPTGIHGYTF
TRBD2,NA,TRBJ2-7,TRBV4-2,TGTGCCAGCAGCCGAGTAGGGGGACTAGCGGGAGGCGTCTACGAGCAGTACTTC,CASSRVGGLAGGVYEQYF
TRBD2,NA,TRBJ2-1,TRBV5-1,TGCGCCAGCAGCCCGGGGGGGACCGCTTCCTACAATGAGCAGTTCTTC,CASSPGGTASYNEQFF
NA,NA,TRBJ2-7,TRBV7-6,TGTGCCAGCAGCGGGCCTCAGGGGCCCTACGTAGAGCAGTACTTC,CASSGPQGPYVEQYF
NA,few,TRBJ1-5,TRBV11-1,TGTGCCAGCAGCTTAGGCGAACAGCCCCAGCATTTT,CASSLGEQPQHF
TRBD1,NA,TRBJ2-7,TRBV19,TGTGCCAGCGCCGGGACAGGGATTGGCGAGCAGTACTTC,CASAGTGIGEQYF
NA,NA,TRBJ1-2,TRBV3-1/TRBV3-2,TGTGCCAGCAGCCAAGATCGATCGGGGGTCGGTGGCTACACCTTC,CASSQDRSGVGGYTF
NA,NA,TRBJ2-3,TRBV10-3,TGTGCCATCAGTGAATCGTCGGCAGGGCGAAGCACAGATACGCAGTATTTT,CAISESSAGRSTDTQYF
TRBD1,NA,TRBJ1-3,TRBV3-1/TRBV3-2,TGTGCCAGCAGCCCCTTACAGGGGATTGGGAACACCATATATTTT,CASSPLQGIGNTIYF
TRBD2,NA,TRBJ2-1,TRBV27,TGTGCCAGCAGTACCGGACTAGCGGGAGCCCCCAATGAGCAGTTCTTC,CASSTGLAGAPNEQFF
NA,NA,TRBJ2-7,TRBV30,TGTGCCTGGAACTTTGGGGGGATGGCCTACGAGCAGTACTTC,CAWNFGGMAYEQYF
TRBD1,NA,TRBJ1-2,TRBV19,TGTGCCAGTAGCCCGGGGGACAGGACTTCCTATGGCTACACCTTC,CASSPGDRTSYGYTF
TRBD2,NA,TRBJ2-5,TRBV19,TGTGCCAGTAGTCCATCGGGACTAGCGGGAGTTTTAGAGACCCAGTACTTC,CASSPSGLAGVLETQYF
TRBD1,NA,TRBJ2-7,TRBV25-1,TGTGCCAGCAGTGAATTCCGTGGGACAGGGGGCTACGAGCAGTACTTC,CASSEFRGTGGYEQYF
NA,NA,TRBJ2-6,TRBV24-1,TGTGCCACCAGTGATTCGCGACAGGCCTCAGGGGCCAACGTCCTGACTTTC,CATSDSRQASGANVLTF
TRBD2,NA,TRBJ2-1,TRBV19,TGTGCCAGTACCCGGACTAGCGGGATAGATACGAATGAGCAGTTCTTC,CASTRTSGIDTNEQFF
TRBD1,few,TRBJ1-2,TRBV5-4,TGTGCCAGCAGAACAGGGGTGGATAACTATGGCTACACCTTC,CASRTGVDNYGYTF
NA,once,TRBJ1-4,TRBV3-1/TRBV3-2,TGTGCCAGCTCAGTAACAACTAATGAAAAACTGTTTTTT,CASSVTTNEKLFF
TRBD2,once,TRBJ2-1,TRBV14,TGTGCCAGCAGCTTATACGGGACTACTAACAATGAGCAGTTCTTC,CASSLYGTTNNEQFF